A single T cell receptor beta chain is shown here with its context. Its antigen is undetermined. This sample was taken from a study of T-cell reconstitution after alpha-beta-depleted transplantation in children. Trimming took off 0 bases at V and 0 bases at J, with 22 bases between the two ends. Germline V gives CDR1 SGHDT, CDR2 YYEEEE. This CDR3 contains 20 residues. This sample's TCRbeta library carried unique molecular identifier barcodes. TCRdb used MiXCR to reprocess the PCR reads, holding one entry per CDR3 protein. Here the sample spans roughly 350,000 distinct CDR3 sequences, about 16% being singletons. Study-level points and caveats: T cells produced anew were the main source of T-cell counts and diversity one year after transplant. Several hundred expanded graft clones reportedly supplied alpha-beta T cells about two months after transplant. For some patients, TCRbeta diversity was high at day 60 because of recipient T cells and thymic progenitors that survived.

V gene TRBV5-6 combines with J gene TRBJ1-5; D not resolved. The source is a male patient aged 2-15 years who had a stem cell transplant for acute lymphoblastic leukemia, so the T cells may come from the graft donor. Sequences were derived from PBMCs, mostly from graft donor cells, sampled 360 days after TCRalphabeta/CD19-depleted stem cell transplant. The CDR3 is CASSLGVYRWGYHSNQPQHF. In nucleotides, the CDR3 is TGTGCCAGCAGCTTGGGGGTTTACAGATGGGGATATCATAGCAATCAGCCCCAGCATTTT.